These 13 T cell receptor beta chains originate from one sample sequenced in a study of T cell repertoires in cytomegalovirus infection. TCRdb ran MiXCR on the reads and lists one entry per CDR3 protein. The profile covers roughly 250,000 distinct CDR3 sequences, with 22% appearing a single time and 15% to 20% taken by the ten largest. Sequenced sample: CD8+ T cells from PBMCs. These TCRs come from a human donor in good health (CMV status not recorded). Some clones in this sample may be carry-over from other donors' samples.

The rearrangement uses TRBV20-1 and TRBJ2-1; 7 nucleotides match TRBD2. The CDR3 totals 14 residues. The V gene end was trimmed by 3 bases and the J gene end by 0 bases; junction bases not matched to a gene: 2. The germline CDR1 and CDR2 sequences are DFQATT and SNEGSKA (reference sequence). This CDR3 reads CSASGGGSYNEQFF. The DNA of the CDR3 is TGCAGTGCTAGCGGCGGGGGCTCCTACAATGAGCAGTTCTTC.

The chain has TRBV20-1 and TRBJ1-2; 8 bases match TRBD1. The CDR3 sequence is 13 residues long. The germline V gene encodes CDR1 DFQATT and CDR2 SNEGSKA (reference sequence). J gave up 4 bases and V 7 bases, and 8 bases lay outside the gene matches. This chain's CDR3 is CSVYEGQGYGYTF. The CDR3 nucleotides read TGCAGTGTCTACGAAGGACAGGGCTATGGCTACACCTTC.

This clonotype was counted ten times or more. The CDR3 is CASSFLEGLEQYF. CDR3 bases: TGTGCCAGCAGCTTTCTAGAGGGACTCGAGCAGTACTTC. The chain employs TRBV7-8 and TRBJ2-7; D is perhaps TRBD2 (6 bases). V was shortened by 3 bases and J by 6 bases, with 12 bases between the two germline ends. Per germline, CDR1 SGHVS and CDR2 FQNEAQ. There are 13 residues in the CDR3.

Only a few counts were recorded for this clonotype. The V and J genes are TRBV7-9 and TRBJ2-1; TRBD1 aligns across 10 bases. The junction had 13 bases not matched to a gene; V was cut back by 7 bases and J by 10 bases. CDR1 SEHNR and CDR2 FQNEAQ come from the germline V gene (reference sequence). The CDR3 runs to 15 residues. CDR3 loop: CASNGPGQGLGEQFF. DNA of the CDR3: TGTGCCAGCAACGGACCGGGACAGGGGTTAGGGGAGCAGTTCTTC.

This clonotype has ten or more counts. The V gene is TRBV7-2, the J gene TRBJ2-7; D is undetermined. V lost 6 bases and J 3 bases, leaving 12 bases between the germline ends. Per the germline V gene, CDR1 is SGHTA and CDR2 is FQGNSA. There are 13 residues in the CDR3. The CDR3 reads CASSSVTGYEQYF. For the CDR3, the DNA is TGTGCCAGCAGTTCGGTAACTGGCTACGAGCAGTACTTC.

DNA of the CDR3: TGTGCCAGCAGGCTAACGGACAGGGGCGCGTACGAGCAGTACTTC. It translates to CASRLTDRGAYEQYF. This chain links TRBV7-9 with TRBJ2-7; 9 bases are shared with TRBD1. Germline lookup yields CDR1 SEHNR and CDR2 FQNEAQ (reference sequence). The CDR3 has 15 amino acids. V trimming: 6 bases; J trimming: 4 bases; junction bases outside the gene matches: 10. Looking up the rest from reference TRBV7-9 and TRBJ2-7 gives the full variable domain: DTGVSQNPRHKITKRGQNVTFRCDPISEHNRLYWYRQTLGQGPEFLTYFQNEAQLEKSRLLSDRFSAERPKGSFSTLEIQRTEQGDSAMYLCASRLTDRGAYEQYFGPGTRLTVT.

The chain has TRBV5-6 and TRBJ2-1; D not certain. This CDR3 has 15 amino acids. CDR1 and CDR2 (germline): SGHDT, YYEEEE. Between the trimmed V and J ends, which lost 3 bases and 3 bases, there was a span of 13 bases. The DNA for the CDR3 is TGTGCCAGCAGCTCTCGCAGGACGGGCTACAATGAGCAGTTCTTC. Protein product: CASSSRRTGYNEQFF.

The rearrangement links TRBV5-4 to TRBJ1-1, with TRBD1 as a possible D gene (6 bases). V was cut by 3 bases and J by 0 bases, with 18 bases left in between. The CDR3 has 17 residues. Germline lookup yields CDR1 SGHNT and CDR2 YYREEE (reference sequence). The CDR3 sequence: CASSSEWGAVMNTEAFF. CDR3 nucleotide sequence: TGTGCCAGCAGCTCCGAATGGGGGGCGGTGATGAACACTGAAGCTTTCTTT.

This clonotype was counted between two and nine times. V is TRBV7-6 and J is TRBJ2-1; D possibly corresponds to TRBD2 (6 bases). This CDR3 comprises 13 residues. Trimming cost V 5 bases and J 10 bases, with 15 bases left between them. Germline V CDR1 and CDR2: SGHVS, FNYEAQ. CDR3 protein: CASSPWTTDEQFF. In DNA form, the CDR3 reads TGTGCCAGCAGCCCGTGGACTACGGACGAGCAGTTCTTC.

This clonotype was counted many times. The DNA of the CDR3 is TGTGCCAGCAGTCCGACGCACTATAGCAATCAGCCCCAGCATTTT. Amino acids: CASSPTHYSNQPQHF. The rearrangement uses TRBV6-6 and TRBJ1-5; D gene ambiguous. The CDR3 spans 15 residues. The V end was cut by 5 bases, the J end by 0 bases, with 11 bases between. The germline V gene has CDR1 MNHNY and CDR2 SVGAGI (reference sequence).

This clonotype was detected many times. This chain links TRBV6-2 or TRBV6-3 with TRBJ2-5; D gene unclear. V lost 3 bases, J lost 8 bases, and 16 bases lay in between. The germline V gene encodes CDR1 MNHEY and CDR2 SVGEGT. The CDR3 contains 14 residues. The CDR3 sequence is CASSYSGDTTTQYF. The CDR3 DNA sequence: TGTGCCAGCAGTTATTCAGGCGATACCACTACCCAGTACTTC.

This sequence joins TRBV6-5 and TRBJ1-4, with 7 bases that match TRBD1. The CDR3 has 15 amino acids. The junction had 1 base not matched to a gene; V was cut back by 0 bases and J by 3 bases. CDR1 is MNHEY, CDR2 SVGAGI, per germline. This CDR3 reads CASSYSQGANEKLFF. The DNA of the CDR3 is TGTGCCAGCAGTTACTCGCAGGGGGCTAATGAAAAACTGTTTTTT.

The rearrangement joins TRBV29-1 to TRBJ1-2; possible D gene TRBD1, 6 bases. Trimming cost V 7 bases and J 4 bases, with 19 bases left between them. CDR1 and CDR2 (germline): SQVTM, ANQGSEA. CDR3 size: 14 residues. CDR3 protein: CSARTYQGSYGYTF. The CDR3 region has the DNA TGCAGCGCCCGAACGTACCAGGGGTCCTATGGCTACACCTTC.